The sequence of this TCR beta chain was determined in a study of T-cell memory formation after mild COVID-19 (dated by TCRdb to the early 2020s). Concerning the study at large: Most TCR sequence clusters were specific to one of the two donors. T-cell clones expanding and contracting after mild COVID-19 in a couple of donors were tracked by longitudinal TCRalpha and TCRbeta repertoire sequencing. Two young, previously healthy adult volunteers made up the cohort, one male and one female.

The research as a whole found: Some responding clones were found in pre-infection memory, which suggests that pre-existing cross-reactive memory T cells took part in the SARS-CoV-2 response. Whether the second-wave clones peaking on day 37 were SARS-CoV-2 specific was not confirmed. Contracting CD4+ clones were found mainly in CM and EM memory subsets, while CD8+ clones were enriched in EMRA. Only a couple of mild cases were covered in the study, and larger cohorts including severe cases with pre-infection samples were considered necessary. Clones contracting from day 15 to 85 had balanced CD4/CD8 phenotypes, while a second wave expanding from day 15 to 37 was biased towards CD4+.

Comments on this clonotype: Its cognate antigen has yet to be identified. Base qualities were left out, and no much larger clone turns up one base away.

Clipping removes 5 bases from V and 8 bases from J, with 7 as the unmatched junction base count. Taken from cysteine to phenylalanine, the CDR3 has 14 residues. Only CDR3 DNA remains: 42 bases, in frame from the first base. Reading the germline V gene gives CDR1 SGHNT and CDR2 YENEEA. PBMCs were isolated by Ficoll-Paque density gradient centrifugation. The run used an Illumina NovaSeq 6000. TCRalpha and TCRbeta cDNA libraries were constructed by 5'RACE with constant-segment primers, with sample barcodes and unique molecular identifiers being introduced. RNA was extracted from every sample with Trizol reagent. The libraries were amplified in two PCR steps, and the second step added a second sample barcode and Illumina TruSeq adapters. Libraries were sequenced on an Illumina NovaSeq with 2 x 150 bp paired-end reads. For the original study's pipeline: Demultiplexing of reads and collapsing into UMI-guided consensus sequences were performed with migec v1.2.7. Using mixcr v2.1.11, UMI consensuses were aligned to TRA and TRB V and J templates and then assembled into clonotypes. A clonotype was counted as expanded or contracted only when both edgeR and NoisET called the clonotype significant, with the noise models trained on biological replicates. edgeR calls used a false discovery rate-adjusted p below 0.01 and a log2 fold-change threshold of 1. As an exploratory analysis of dynamics, max-normalized trajectories of the 1000 most abundant clonotypes were examined with PCA combined with hierarchical clustering. The CD4 or CD8 phenotype of responding clones was assigned using the separately sequenced CD4+ and CD8+ repertoires. Starting from the raw public reads, TCRdb applied fastp trimming at Q25, assembled clones with MiXCR and retained in-frame beta chains. Every distinct CDR3 protein forms one entry, paired with its most common genes and DNA. The V and J calls, along with clone size, are taken from TCRdb and not from the paper's own processing. The sample contains some 130,000 distinct CDR3 sequences, approximately 25% of them found a single time. Together, the top ten hold around a quarter of the sample.

This clonotype was sampled from an adult woman who had mild COVID-19 (a few samples of this study predate the infection). The sample titles of this study are shuffled in the database, so cell type and time point are left out; the donor was told from shared clones. Sample: PBMCs or a T cell subset sorted from them (not recorded which). In this chain, TRBV11-3 is recombined with TRBJ2-1; 9 bases in the middle match TRBD1. The CDR3 region reads CASSTRQGGDEQFF. The DNA is as follows: TGTGCCAGCAGCACTCGACAGGGGGGCGATGAGCAGTTCTTC. Beyond the CDR3, the reference TRBV11-3 and TRBJ2-1 genes provide the residues; the full variable domain reads: EAGVVQSPRYKIIEKKQPVAFWCNPISGHNTLYWYLQNLGQGPELLIRYENEEAVDDSQLPKDRFSAERLKGVDSTLKIQPAELGDSAVYLCASSTRQGGDEQFFGPGTRLTVL.